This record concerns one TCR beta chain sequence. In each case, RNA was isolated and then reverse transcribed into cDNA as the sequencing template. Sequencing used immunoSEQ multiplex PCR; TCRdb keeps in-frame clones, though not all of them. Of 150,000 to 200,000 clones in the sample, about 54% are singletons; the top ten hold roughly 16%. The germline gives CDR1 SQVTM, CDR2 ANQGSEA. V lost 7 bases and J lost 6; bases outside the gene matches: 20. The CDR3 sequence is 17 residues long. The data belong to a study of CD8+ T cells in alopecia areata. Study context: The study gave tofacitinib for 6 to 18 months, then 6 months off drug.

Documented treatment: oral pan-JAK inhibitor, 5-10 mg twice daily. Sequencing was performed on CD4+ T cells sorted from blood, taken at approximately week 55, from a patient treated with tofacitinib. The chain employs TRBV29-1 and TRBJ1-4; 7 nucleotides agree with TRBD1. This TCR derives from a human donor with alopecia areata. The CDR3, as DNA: TGCAGCGCCCGGGGGCAGGGGGTATCGTTGTATGATGAAAAACTGTTTTTT. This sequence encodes CSARGQGVSLYDEKLFF. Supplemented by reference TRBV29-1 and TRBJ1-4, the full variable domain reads SAVISQKPSRDICQRGTSLTIQCQVDSQVTMMFWYRQQPGQSLTLIATANQGSEATYESGFVIDKFPISRPNLTFSTLTVSNMSPEDSSIYLCSARGQGVSLYDEKLFFGSGTQLSVL.